What follows are 29 T cell receptor beta chains derived from one specimen sequenced in a study of early T cells in non-severe SARS-CoV-2 infection. TCRdb redid the calling of the 5' RACE reads with MiXCR, one entry per CDR3 protein. This table has 100,000 to 130,000 distinct CDR3 sequences, around 10% appearing once. Sequenced: whole blood. The receptors come from an adult who was a healthcare worker with PCR-confirmed SARS-CoV-2 infection or an uninfected control (not recorded which).

CDR3 sequence: CASSFFPKPSYNEQFF. The CDR3 region has the DNA TGTGCCAGCAGCTTTTTTCCCAAACCTTCCTACAATGAGCAGTTCTTC. V usage is TRBV7-9 and J usage is TRBJ2-1, with D unresolved. Looked up from germline, CDR1 is SEHNR and CDR2 is FQNEAQ (reference sequence). The ends were cut back, 3 bases at V and 1 base at J, with 13 bases in the middle. The CDR3 length is 16 residues.

This chain links TRBV6-2 or TRBV6-3 with TRBJ2-7; 8 positions match TRBD1. This CDR3 is built from 14 residues. The germline gives CDR1 MNHEY, CDR2 SVGEGT. The junction had 7 bases not matched to a gene; V was cut back by 3 bases and J by 6 bases. CDR3: CASSYPGGLVEQYF. CDR3 nucleotides: TGTGCCAGCAGTTATCCAGGGGGCCTCGTCGAGCAGTACTTC.

The chain employs TRBV20-1 and TRBJ2-5; D is undetermined. The V end lost 3 bases, the J end lost 3 bases, and 8 bases lay between the germline ends. The CDR3 is made up of 12 amino acids. Germline values: CDR1 DFQATT, CDR2 SNEGSKA (reference sequence). The CDR3 nucleotides read TGCAGTGCTAGTAAACAGAAAGAGACCCAGTACTTC. Its translation is CSASKQKETQYF.

This clonotype was observed a few times. This rearrangement joins TRBV20-1 to TRBJ2-7; tentatively, D is TRBD2 (5 bases). CDR1 is DFQATT, CDR2 SNEGSKA, per germline (reference sequence). The CDR3 runs to 11 residues. Deletions cut 5 bases from V and 6 bases from J, with 11 bases between. The CDR3 here is CSAPGLREQYF. The CDR3 DNA sequence: TGCAGTGCTCCCGGACTCCGCGAGCAGTACTTC.

This clonotype was seen repeatedly, ten times or more. V usage is TRBV7-2 and J usage is TRBJ2-3, with TRBD2 matching 8 bases. This CDR3 is 15 amino acids long. The trim removed 1 base at V and 3 bases at J, leaving 3 bases unmatched. Per the germline V gene, CDR1 is SGHTA and CDR2 is FQGNSA. The CDR3 DNA is TGTGCCAGCAGCTTAGTTAGCGGGATAACAGATACGCAGTATTTT. Protein product: CASSLVSGITDTQYF.

This clonotype was seen many times. The rearrangement joins TRBV20-1 to TRBJ1-2; D is unclear. Looked up from germline, CDR1 is DFQATT and CDR2 is SNEGSKA (reference sequence). V lost 6 bases and J lost 6, with 17 bases in between. The CDR3 length is 13 residues. The DNA of the CDR3 is TGCAGTGCCAACTCCCGGTCAGCTAATGGCTACACCTTC. Protein product: CSANSRSANGYTF.

This clonotype was seen ten or more times. V usage is TRBV24-1 and J usage is TRBJ2-1, with TRBD1 matching 7 bases. Germline V gene data show CDR1 as KGHDR and CDR2 as SFDVKD. CDR3 length: 14 residues. V lost 4 bases and J lost 6; bases outside the gene matches: 5. CDR3 amino acids: CATSDGQVSNEQFF. The CDR3 DNA reads as TGTGCCACCAGTGACGGACAGGTGTCCAATGAGCAGTTCTTC.

This clonotype occurred many times. The genes are TRBV14 and TRBJ1-1, with 7 bases aligning to TRBD1. Trimming cost V 3 bases and J 4 bases; bases outside gene matches: 8. CDR3 length equals 15 residues. In germline, CDR1 is SGHDN, CDR2 FVKESK. The DNA of the CDR3 is TGTGCCAGCAGCCATCGACAGGGAAGCAGCACTGAAGCTTTCTTT. It specifies CASSHRQGSSTEAFF.

The V and J genes are TRBV28 and TRBJ1-6; no firm D call. Trimming took off 6 bases at V and 9 bases at J, with 9 bases between the two ends. Germline loops: CDR1 MDHEN, CDR2 SYDVKM. This CDR3 has 12 residues. DNA of the CDR3: TGTGCCAGCAGAGACCGTTTTTCACCCCTCCACTTT. As protein: CASRDRFSPLHF. Full variable domain (missing parts from reference TRBV28 and TRBJ1-6): DVKVTQSSRYLVKRTGEKVFLECVQDMDHENMFWYRQDPGLGLRLIYFSYDVKMKEKGDIPEGYSVSREKKERFSLILESASTNQTSMYLCASRDRFSPLHFGNGTRLTVT.

The sample holds many counts of this clonotype. The J gene is TRBJ2-7, the V gene TRBV10-2; the match to TRBD1 covers 7 bases. The J segment lost 3 bases and the V segment lost 10 bases, leaving 9 bases of the junction unmatched. The CDR3 has 13 amino acids. CDR1 is WSHSY and CDR2 is SAAADI in the germline V gene. The CDR3 bases are TGCGCCACGCGGACAGGAGACCGCTACGAGCAGTACTTC. Translation gives CATRTGDRYEQYF.

This clonotype was observed a handful of times. The chain has TRBV28 and TRBJ1-2; TRBD1 matches 11 bases. V shed 6 bases and J 8 bases; nucleotides not matched to a gene: 8. Germline V gene lookup returns CDR1 MDHEN and CDR2 SYDVKM. CDR3 length: 14 residues. CDR3 DNA sequence: TGTGCCAGCAGGTCCGGGACAGGGGGGAAAGGCTACACCTTC. This encodes CASRSGTGGKGYTF.

This clonotype showed up many times. The chain combines TRBV9 with TRBJ1-1, with a possible D match to TRBD1 (6 bases). The germline V gene encodes CDR1 SGDLS and CDR2 YYNGEE. The V end was cut by 4 bases, the J end by 5 bases, with 12 bases between. The CDR3 has 13 amino acids. Here the CDR3 reads CASSTTGPTEAFF. In DNA form, the CDR3 reads TGTGCCAGCAGCACCACAGGGCCAACTGAAGCTTTCTTT.

The sample holds many counts of this clonotype. The J gene is TRBJ2-7, the V gene TRBV7-2; D may be TRBD1 or TRBD2 (5 bases each). Germline values: CDR1 SGHTA, CDR2 FQGNSA. The CDR3 is made up of 15 amino acids. V lost 5 bases and J 4 bases, leaving 18 bases between the germline ends. The CDR3 region has the DNA TGTGCCAGCAGCGAAGATTCGGGGCGACCTTACGAGCAGTACTTC. Protein product: CASSEDSGRPYEQYF.

This clonotype was detected ten times or more. The chain links TRBV20-1 to TRBJ2-5, with a weak D call TRBD2 (7 bases). V lost 6 bases, J lost 1 base, and 15 bases lay in between. The V gene's germline CDR1 is DFQATT and CDR2 SNEGSKA (reference sequence). CDR3 length: 14 residues. The CDR3 here is CSAARGASQETQYF. DNA of the CDR3: TGCAGTGCGGCCCGGGGGGCGAGCCAAGAGACCCAGTACTTC.

The V gene is TRBV28, the J gene TRBJ2-3; TRBD2 agrees at 11 bases. V was clipped by 5 bases and J by 2 bases; unmatched bases: 9. Germline V gene data show CDR1 as MDHEN and CDR2 as SYDVKM. CDR3 size: 17 residues. CDR3 sequence reads: CASSVAGGPGTTDTQYF. In DNA form, the CDR3 reads TGTGCCAGCAGTGTAGCGGGAGGGCCGGGGACCACAGATACGCAGTATTTT.

This clonotype came up a few times. The gene calls are TRBV20-1 and TRBJ1-2; no reliable D call. The CDR3 sequence is 14 residues long. Germline lookup yields CDR1 DFQATT and CDR2 SNEGSKA (reference sequence). Trimming cost V 2 bases and J 6 bases, with 16 bases left between them. CDR3 bases: TGCAGTGCTAGATCAGCCACCCCCACGGATGGCTACACCTTC. Translating it yields CSARSATPTDGYTF.

V is TRBV11-3 and J is TRBJ2-7; perhaps D is TRBD1 or TRBD2 (5 bases each). V was clipped by 4 bases and J by 0 bases, with 7 bases between them. The germline V gene encodes CDR1 SGHNT and CDR2 YENEEA. This CDR3 is built from 13 residues. The CDR3 reads CASSSGSSYEQYF. CDR3 nucleotide sequence: TGTGCCAGCAGCTCAGGGAGCTCCTACGAGCAGTACTTC.

This clonotype was seen many times. V gene TRBV20-1 combines with J gene TRBJ2-7; D is perhaps TRBD1 (5 bases). Germline CDR1 is DFQATT and CDR2 is SNEGSKA (reference sequence). The CDR3 consists of 15 residues. V was cut by 5 bases and J by 2 bases, with 19 bases left in between. The CDR3 DNA sequence: TGCAGTGCTCCCCCCGTGCAGGGTGGGACCTACGAGCAGTACTTC. Amino acid sequence: CSAPPVQGGTYEQYF.

The chain joins TRBV28 to TRBJ2-1, with D tentatively TRBD1 (6 bases). Trimming left V 3 bases short and J 5 bases short, with 14 bases between. Germline V lookup: CDR1 MDHEN, CDR2 SYDVKM. The CDR3 consists of 15 residues. The CDR3 sequence is CASSFTGHKNNEQFF. In nucleotides, the CDR3 is TGTGCCAGCAGTTTTACGGGACATAAGAACAATGAGCAGTTCTTC.

This clonotype was counted a few times. The rearrangement joins TRBV7-7 to TRBJ2-5; no firm D call. V dropped 1 base and J dropped 4 bases, with 10 bases sitting between them. CDR1 SSHAT and CDR2 FNYEAQ come from the germline V gene (reference sequence). The CDR3 contains 14 residues. The CDR3, as DNA: TGTGCCAGCAGCTTAGTAGGGCTTCGAGAGACCCAGTACTTC. This translates into CASSLVGLRETQYF.

This clonotype was seen a handful of times. The CDR3 coding sequence is TGCAGCTGGGGCTTCATGAACACTGAAGCTTTCTTT. It codes for CSWGFMNTEAFF. The rearrangement uses TRBV29-1 and TRBJ1-1, with D tentatively TRBD1 (5 bases). Trimming shortened V by 8 bases and J by 0 bases, and 10 bases separated the two germline ends. Germline V gives CDR1 SQVTM, CDR2 ANQGSEA. This CDR3 contains 12 residues.

This clonotype was picked up many times. The gene calls are TRBV7-9 and TRBJ1-2, with TRBD1 matching 7 bases. Trimming cost V 5 bases and J 6 bases; bases outside gene matches: 6. The CDR3 has 13 amino acids. CDR1 is SEHNR, CDR2 FQNEAQ, per germline (reference sequence). The CDR3 DNA sequence: TGTGCCAGCAGCCGGGGACAGCTCGATGGCTACACCTTC. This codes for CASSRGQLDGYTF.

This clonotype was seen only a few times. This chain uses TRBV12-3 or TRBV12-4 with TRBJ2-2; possible D gene TRBD1, 7 bases. CDR3 size: 14 residues. The germline V and J ends were trimmed by 2 bases and 7 bases, with 11 bases remaining between them. The DNA for the CDR3 is TGTGCCAGCAGTTTAAGACAGGGAGGCGGGGAGCTGTTTTTT. The encoded protein is CASSLRQGGGELFF.

The DNA for the CDR3 is TGCGCCAGCAGCCAATCGCCGGGACAGGCTAATGAAAAACTGTTTTTT. Protein: CASSQSPGQANEKLFF. The chain joins TRBV4-3 to TRBJ1-4; 8 bases agree with TRBD1. V lost 2 bases to trimming and J lost 3 bases; unmatched junction nucleotides: 5. The CDR3 totals 16 residues. CDR1 LGHNA and CDR2 YSLEER come from the germline V gene.

This clonotype came up many times. The chain carries TRBV27 and TRBJ2-6; D uncertain. The CDR3 runs to 15 residues. The germline CDR1 and CDR2 sequences are MNHEY and SMNVEV (reference sequence). V was pared by 4 bases and J by 0 bases, with 7 bases between. CDR3 amino acids: CASSSPSSGANVLTF. CDR3 nucleotides: TGTGCCAGCAGTTCGCCTAGCTCTGGGGCCAACGTCCTGACTTTC.

The sample holds a few counts of this clonotype. V is TRBV10-3 and J is TRBJ1-1, with D maybe TRBD1 (6 bases). The CDR3 contains 15 residues. Germline CDR1 and CDR2: ENHRY and SYGVKD. The V and J ends lost 2 bases and 5 bases respectively, with 15 bases between them. The DNA of the CDR3 is TGTGCCATCAGTGAGCACGAGGGGGTAGGGACTGAAGCTTTCTTT. This sequence encodes CAISEHEGVGTEAFF.

The sample holds a few counts of this clonotype. The rearrangement links TRBV18 to TRBJ1-1, with a possible D match to TRBD1 (6 bases). CDR1 KGHSH and CDR2 LQKENI come from the germline V gene. CDR3 size: 16 residues. Trimming took 0 bases from V and 0 from J, leaving 11 bases between them. The CDR3 sequence: CASSPPRGDMNTEAFF. CDR3 bases: TGTGCCAGCTCACCACCAAGAGGGGACATGAACACTGAAGCTTTCTTT.

In its sample, this clonotype was seen a few times. The chain has TRBV6-9 and TRBJ2-7; D is unresolved. Germline V lookup: CDR1 MNHGY, CDR2 SVAAGI. The CDR3 contains 15 residues. The V end lost 6 bases, the J end lost 4 bases, and 19 bases lay between the germline ends. CDR3 amino acids: CASSLPPAYGYEQYF. CDR3 coding DNA: TGTGCCAGCAGCCTACCGCCGGCATATGGGTACGAGCAGTACTTC.

The chain joins TRBV27 to TRBJ2-7; possible D gene TRBD2, 6 bases. Trimming removed 3 bases from V and 0 bases from J, with 12 bases in between. CDR1 MNHEY and CDR2 SMNVEV come from the germline V gene (reference sequence). This CDR3 spans 15 amino acids. CDR3 in amino acids: CASSLGGLPSYEQYF. The DNA of the CDR3 is TGTGCCAGCAGTTTGGGGGGACTCCCCTCCTACGAGCAGTACTTC.